This T cell receptor (beta chain) stems from a study of chemoradiotherapy in HPV16-positive cancers. Whole-study context: Candidate HPV-specific T-cell clones and common TCR motifs came from functional assays in two HPV16-positive patients. Study conclusions and caveats: HPV-specific T cells were functionally defined from only two HPV16-positive patients. Candidate HPV-specific clones and E7-related TCR motifs grew in tumor during treatment.

TCRdb's copy holds only in-frame clones and misses some; the assay was immunoSEQ multiplex PCR. The sample has tens of thousands of clones; about 93% are singletons. Samples were taken several times over chemoradiotherapy. On this clone itself: What it binds is not known.

CDR3 length equals 14 residues. CDR1 is SGHTA, CDR2 FQGNSA, per germline. V lost 3 bases, J lost 1 base, and 9 bases lay in between. This receptor was taken from a human donor with HPV-associated anogenital cancer. The sequencing used blood, collected from a patient who underwent chemoradiotherapy. The gene calls are TRBV7-2 and TRBJ1-1; maybe TRBD1 (6 bases). The CDR3 sequence is CASSFGTRNTEAFF. The CDR3 DNA reads as TGTGCCAGCAGCTTCGGGACACGGAACACTGAAGCTTTCTTT.